The 26 T cell receptor beta chains presented below share a single source sample, sequenced in a study of CD8+CD57+ T cells in acquired aplastic anemia. It was genomic DNA that served as the template for profiling TCR beta VDJ and CDR3. TCRdb processed the reads anew with MiXCR; each CDR3 protein has one entry. The sample yields hundreds of thousands of distinct CDR3 sequences, 55% to 60% seen once. Sequencing used sorted CD4+, CD8+, or CD8+CD57+ T cells (not recorded which) from PBMCs. The receptors were gathered from a human donor with severe aplastic anemia or a healthy control (not recorded which).

The chain is built from TRBV19 and TRBJ1-2; 8 nucleotides match TRBD1. The V segment lost 2 bases and the J segment 6 bases; nucleotides outside the gene matches: 8. Germline CDR1 and CDR2: LNHDA and SQIVND (reference sequence). This CDR3 is 15 amino acids long. CDR3 in amino acids: CASSINGQGGDGYTF. The CDR3 bases are TGTGCCAGTAGTATAAACGGACAGGGAGGAGATGGCTACACCTTC.

This chain uses TRBV15 with TRBJ1-2; TRBD1 agrees at 10 bases. The CDR3 consists of 14 residues. Per the germline V gene, CDR1 is LNHNV and CDR2 is YYDKDF (reference sequence). The junction had 2 bases not matched to a gene; V was cut back by 1 base and J by 6 bases. CDR3 protein: CATSRGGTGDGYTF. The CDR3 coding sequence is TGTGCCACCAGCAGAGGGGGGACAGGGGATGGCTACACCTTC.

The chain recombines TRBV24-1 with TRBJ2-1, with a weak D call TRBD1 (5 bases). CDR1 and CDR2 (germline): KGHDR, SFDVKD. This CDR3 spans 14 amino acids. With 5 bases removed from V and 8 bases from J, the gap between germline ends came to 15 bases. The CDR3 nucleotides are TGTGCCACCAGTGGCCAGGGCCAAGGGGATGAGCAGTTCTTC. Translated, it gives CATSGQGQGDEQFF.

The chain couples TRBV2 to TRBJ2-1, with 10 nucleotides matching TRBD1. The V gene's germline CDR1 is SNHLY and CDR2 FYNNEI. Trimming took 5 bases from V and 5 from J; bases not matched to a gene: 6. The CDR3 extends over 15 amino acids. The CDR3 here is CASSPGQGSHNEQFF. CDR3 sequence (DNA): TGTGCCAGCAGTCCGGGACAGGGGAGCCACAATGAGCAGTTCTTC. The variable domain in full, completed from reference TRBV2 and TRBJ2-1, reads EPEVTQTPSHQVTQMGQEVILRCVPISNHLYFYWYRQILGQKVEFLVSFYNNEISEKSEIFDDQFSVERPDGSNFTLKIRSTKLEDSAMYFCASSPGQGSHNEQFFGPGTRLTVL.

J is TRBJ2-5 and V is TRBV2; the match to TRBD2 covers 8 bases. The germline CDR1 and CDR2 sequences are SNHLY and FYNNEI. V was pared by 2 bases and J by 5 bases, with 7 bases of the junction left unmatched. The length of the CDR3 is 15 residues. The CDR3 here is CASSEIGLAEETQYF. The CDR3 DNA sequence: TGTGCCAGCAGTGAAATCGGACTAGCCGAGGAGACCCAGTACTTC.

Only one count was recorded for this clonotype. This chain uses TRBV20-1 with TRBJ2-1; 9 bases line up with TRBD2. Germline V gene lookup returns CDR1 DFQATT and CDR2 SNEGSKA (reference sequence). The ends lost 4 bases at V and 7 bases at J; junction bases unmatched: 2. This CDR3 contains 12 residues. The chain's CDR3 is CSATLAGNEQFF. In DNA form, the CDR3 reads TGCAGTGCTACCCTAGCGGGAAATGAGCAGTTCTTC.

The rearrangement links TRBV7-6 to TRBJ1-6; D gene uncertain. The V end lost 6 bases, the J end lost 13 bases, and 22 bases lay between the germline ends. This CDR3 has 15 residues. Germline CDR1 is SGHVS and CDR2 is FNYEAQ. The CDR3 region is CASSFPQSTGGPLHF. For the CDR3, the DNA is TGTGCCAGCAGTTTCCCTCAGTCGACGGGCGGGCCCCTCCACTTT.

This chain connects TRBV7-2 to TRBJ2-3; 7 bases are shared with TRBD2. Trimming removed 0 bases from V and 6 bases from J; junction bases left unmatched: 15. CDR3 size: 18 residues. Germline CDR1 is SGHTA and CDR2 is FQGNSA. The DNA for the CDR3 is TGTGCCAGCAGCTTAGCGCCTAGCGGTATAAGTAGTAGGGATACGCAGTATTTT. Its protein is CASSLAPSGISSRDTQYF.

The chain uses TRBV20-1 and TRBJ2-7, with 7 bases aligning to TRBD1. This CDR3 spans 14 amino acids. J was trimmed by 3 bases and V by 0 bases; bases with no gene match: 5. Germline CDR1 is DFQATT and CDR2 is SNEGSKA (reference sequence). The CDR3 nucleotides are TGCAGTGCTAGAGATCGGGGACAGCTCTACGAGCAGTACTTC. It specifies CSARDRGQLYEQYF.

This clonotype showed up many times. V is TRBV20-1 and J is TRBJ1-4, with TRBD1 matching over 7 bases. V was clipped by 2 bases and J by 6 bases; unmatched bases: 9. This CDR3 is 15 amino acids long. The germline CDR1 and CDR2 sequences are DFQATT and SNEGSKA (reference sequence). CDR3 in amino acids: CSARFPTGSDEKLFF. CDR3 sequence (DNA): TGCAGTGCTAGATTCCCGACAGGGAGCGATGAAAAACTGTTTTTT.

This clonotype was counted many times. The chain employs TRBV11-1 and TRBJ2-6; 10 nucleotides match TRBD1. V lost 1 base to trimming and J lost 4 bases; unmatched junction nucleotides: 4. Germline CDR1 and CDR2: SGHAT and FQDESV (reference sequence). This CDR3 spans 17 amino acids. CDR3 amino acids: CASSLGQGASGANVLTF. CDR3 DNA: TGTGCCAGCAGCTTAGGACAGGGGGCGTCCGGGGCCAACGTCCTGACTTTC.

V is TRBV7-9 and J is TRBJ2-2; D perhaps matches TRBD1 (5 bases). The length of the CDR3 is 14 residues. Germline V gene sequence: CDR1 SEHNR, CDR2 FQNEAQ (reference sequence). The V gene lost 4 bases and the J gene lost 5 bases, with 11 bases spanning the gap. CDR3 sequence (DNA): TGTGCCAGCAGCTCTAAGGGGCAGACCGGGGAGCTGTTTTTT. Amino acid sequence: CASSSKGQTGELFF.

This sequence joins TRBV7-9 and TRBJ2-7; 10 nucleotides match TRBD1. CDR3 length equals 14 residues. Looked up from germline, CDR1 is SEHNR and CDR2 is FQNEAQ (reference sequence). J was trimmed by 8 bases and V by 6 bases; bases with no gene match: 10. CDR3 residues: CASRTGTGDKKQYF. The CDR3 coding sequence is TGTGCCAGCAGGACCGGGACAGGGGATAAGAAGCAGTACTTC.

The rearrangement joins TRBV2 to TRBJ1-4; tentatively, D is TRBD1 (6 bases). V lost 7 bases and J lost 7, with 10 bases in between. CDR3 length: 12 residues. CDR1 is SNHLY, CDR2 FYNNEI, per germline. This CDR3 reads CASMARGEKLFF. The CDR3 region has the DNA TGTGCCAGCATGGCCAGGGGTGAAAAACTGTTTTTT.

This clonotype was seen repeatedly, ten times or more. The chain uses TRBV7-6 and TRBJ1-4; 10 positions agree with TRBD1. V was clipped by 5 bases and J by 0 bases; unmatched bases: 9. This CDR3 has 18 residues. Germline CDR1 and CDR2: SGHVS and FNYEAQ. CDR3 nucleotide sequence: TGTGCCAGCAGCCTCGGACAGGGGGTTTCGGCAACTAATGAAAAACTGTTTTTT. It translates to CASSLGQGVSATNEKLFF.

The rearrangement uses TRBV7-8 and TRBJ1-2, with TRBD1 as a possible D gene (5 bases). V was clipped by 1 base and J by 12 bases, with 12 bases between them. The CDR3 covers 12 residues. CDR1 and CDR2 (germline): SGHVS, FQNEAQ. The CDR3 region has the DNA TGTGCCAGCAGCTTAGGGGGGACTGGAAACACCTTC. Residues: CASSLGGTGNTF.

The chain combines TRBV20-1 with TRBJ2-7, with 8 bases fitting TRBD1. CDR3 size: 13 residues. Germline CDR1 is DFQATT and CDR2 is SNEGSKA (reference sequence). Trimming at V came to 1 base and at J to 3 bases, leaving 2 bases not matched to a gene. Written as DNA, the CDR3 is TGCAGTGCTAGAGGAGGACAGGGCTACGAGCAGTACTTC. Its translation: CSARGGQGYEQYF.

This CDR3 reads CASSPLLGNTEAFF. DNA of the CDR3: TGTGCCAGCTCACCCCTCCTCGGGAATACTGAAGCTTTCTTT. This chain links TRBV18 with TRBJ1-1; D is unclear. This CDR3 has 14 amino acids. Germline V gene sequence: CDR1 KGHSH, CDR2 LQKENI. V was clipped by 3 bases and J by 5 bases, with 13 bases between them.

The V call is TRBV28, the J call TRBJ2-2; 8 nucleotides match TRBD2. There are 15 residues in the CDR3. The germline V gene encodes CDR1 MDHEN and CDR2 SYDVKM. V was clipped by 1 base and J by 6 bases; unmatched bases: 4. DNA for the CDR3: TGTGCCAGCAGTTTATCTGGCGGGGGGCCCGGGGAGCTGTTTTTT. This sequence encodes CASSLSGGGPGELFF.

This rearrangement joins TRBV7-6 to TRBJ2-3; D remains ambiguous. The CDR3 consists of 17 residues. Trimming shortened V by 5 bases and J by 0 bases, and 18 bases separated the two germline ends. Germline lookup yields CDR1 SGHVS and CDR2 FNYEAQ. CDR3 bases: TGTGCCAGCAGCCTAGACGCAGCCGGCTTGAGCACAGATACGCAGTATTTT. This sequence encodes CASSLDAAGLSTDTQYF.

This chain uses TRBV7-2 with TRBJ1-6; 7 bases are a match to TRBD1. The CDR3 totals 14 residues. The V segment lost 5 bases and the J segment 10 bases; nucleotides outside the gene matches: 8. The germline V gene has CDR1 SGHTA and CDR2 FQGNSA. The CDR3 sequence: CASSLGGATSPLHF. The DNA for the CDR3 is TGTGCCAGCAGCCTAGGGGGCGCTACCTCACCCCTCCACTTT. Supplemented by reference TRBV7-2 and TRBJ1-6, the full variable domain reads GAGVSQSPSNKVTEKGKDVELRCDPISGHTALYWYRQSLGQGLEFLIYFQGNSAPDKSGLPSDRFSAERTGGSVSTLTIQRTQQEDSAVYLCASSLGGATSPLHFGNGTRLTVT.

This clonotype has ten or more counts. This chain uses TRBV30 with TRBJ1-1; D gene ambiguous. Deletions cut 0 bases from V and 8 bases from J, with 7 bases between. CDR3 length: 11 residues. Germline-derived CDR1 and CDR2 are GTSNPN and SVGIG (reference sequence). The CDR3 spells CAWSVLEEAFF. The CDR3 coding sequence is TGTGCCTGGAGTGTGTTGGAGGAAGCTTTCTTT.

V gene TRBV7-9 combines with J gene TRBJ2-7; 7 nucleotides match TRBD2. This CDR3 has 14 amino acids. The junction had 10 bases not matched to a gene; V was cut back by 5 bases and J by 6 bases. The germline CDR1 and CDR2 sequences are SEHNR and FQNEAQ (reference sequence). CDR3 residues: CASSPWGREGEQYF. The CDR3 DNA reads as TGTGCCAGCAGCCCATGGGGCAGGGAGGGCGAGCAGTACTTC. Complete variable domain (other parts from reference TRBV7-9 and TRBJ2-7): DTGVSQNPRHKITKRGQNVTFRCDPISEHNRLYWYRQTLGQGPEFLTYFQNEAQLEKSRLLSDRFSAERPKGSFSTLEIQRTEQGDSAMYLCASSPWGREGEQYFGPGTRLTVT.

CDR3 coding DNA: TGTGCCAGCGGACGGATCTATGGCTACACCTTC. Translated, it gives CASGRIYGYTF. The chain links TRBV12-3 or TRBV12-4 to TRBJ1-2; D not certain. The CDR3 length is 11 residues. Trimming took off 8 bases at V and 4 bases at J, with 8 bases between the two ends.

In its sample, this clonotype was seen many times. CDR3 nucleotide sequence: TGTGCCAGCAGCCGCCAGGGGGCGTCTGAAGCTTTCTTT. Translation: CASSRQGASEAFF. The chain couples TRBV7-3 to TRBJ1-1; 8 bases are a match to TRBD1. V lost 5 bases to trimming and J lost 6 bases; unmatched junction nucleotides: 5. Looked up from germline, CDR1 is SGHTA and CDR2 is FQGTGA. The CDR3 has 13 amino acids.

This clonotype was detected only once. The chain is built from TRBV15 and TRBJ1-5; 7 positions match TRBD1. Germline-derived CDR1 and CDR2 are LNHNV and YYDKDF (reference sequence). This CDR3 has 19 amino acids. V was pared by 1 base and J by 2 bases, with 14 bases of the junction left unmatched. CDR3 nucleotides: TGTGCCACCAGCAGAGGCGATCTTTATAGGGGGCGCGGCAATCAGCCCCAGCATTTT. Translating it yields CATSRGDLYRGRGNQPQHF.